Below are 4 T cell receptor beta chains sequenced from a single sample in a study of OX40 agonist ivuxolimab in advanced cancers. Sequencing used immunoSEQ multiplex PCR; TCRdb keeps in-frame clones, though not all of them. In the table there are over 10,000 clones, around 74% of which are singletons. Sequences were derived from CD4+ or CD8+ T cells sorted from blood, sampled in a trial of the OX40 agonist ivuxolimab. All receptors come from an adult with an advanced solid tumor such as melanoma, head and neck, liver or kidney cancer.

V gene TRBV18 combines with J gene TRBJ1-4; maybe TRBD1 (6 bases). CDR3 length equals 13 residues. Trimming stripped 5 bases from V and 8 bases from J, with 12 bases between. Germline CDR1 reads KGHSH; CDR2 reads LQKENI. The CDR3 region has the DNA TGTGCCAGCTCAGGTCCAGGGGAGGAAAAACTGTTTTTT. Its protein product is CASSGPGEEKLFF.

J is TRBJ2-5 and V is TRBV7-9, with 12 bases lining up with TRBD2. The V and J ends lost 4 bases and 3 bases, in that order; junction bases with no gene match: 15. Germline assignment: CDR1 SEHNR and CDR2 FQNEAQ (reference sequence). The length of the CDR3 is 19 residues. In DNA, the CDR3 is TGTGCCAGCAGCTGGAATCTAGCGGGAGGGCGGGAGGGGAAAGAGACCCAGTACTTC. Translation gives CASSWNLAGGREGKETQYF.

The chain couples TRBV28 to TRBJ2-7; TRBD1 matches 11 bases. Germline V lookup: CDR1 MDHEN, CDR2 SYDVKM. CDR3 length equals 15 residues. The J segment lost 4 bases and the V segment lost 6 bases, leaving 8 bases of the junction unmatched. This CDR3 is CASSPPDRGLYEQYF. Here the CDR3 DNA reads TGTGCCAGCAGCCCCCCGGACAGGGGGCTTTACGAGCAGTACTTC.

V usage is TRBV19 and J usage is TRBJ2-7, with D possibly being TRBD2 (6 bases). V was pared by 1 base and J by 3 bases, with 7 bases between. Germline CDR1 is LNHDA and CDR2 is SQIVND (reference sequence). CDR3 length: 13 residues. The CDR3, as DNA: TGTGCCAGTAGTATAGTGGGGGGCTACGAGCAGTACTTC. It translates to CASSIVGGYEQYF.